This is a list of T cell receptor beta chains from one sample in a study of OX40 agonist ivuxolimab in advanced cancers. Repertoires were generated with immunoSEQ multiplex PCR, while TCRdb's copy carries only in-frame clones and drops some. The sample has 53,000 or so clones; roughly 80% are singletons. This specimen consisted of CD4+ or CD8+ T cells sorted from blood, obtained in a trial of the OX40 agonist ivuxolimab. Receptors originate from an adult with an advanced solid tumor such as melanoma, head and neck, liver or kidney cancer. CDR3s include the opening cysteine and the closing phenylalanine or tryptophan. A D gene is named only where the DNA matches it firmly. Size is stated for part of the rows, as once, few or many counts, or as a class when the clone is expanded.

v_gene: TRBV19
j_gene: TRBJ1-2
abundance: -
d_gene: -
CDR3nt: TGTGCCAGTCACCACCGATCGACAGGCGCGAACTATGGCTACACCTTC
CDR3aa: CASHHRSTGANYGYTF

v_gene: TRBV19
j_gene: TRBJ1-1
abundance: -
d_gene: TRBD1
CDR3nt: TGTGCCAGCAATTGTACAGGGGAGAACACTGAAGCTTTCTTT
CDR3aa: CASNCTGENTEAFF

v_gene: TRBV30
j_gene: TRBJ1-2
abundance: once
d_gene: -
CDR3nt: TGTGCCTGGAGTGTAGGACTGAGATATGGCTACACCTTC
CDR3aa: CAWSVGLRYGYTF

v_gene: TRBV5-1
j_gene: TRBJ2-3
abundance: -
d_gene: -
CDR3nt: TGCGCCAGCACCACCGGACTTAGGGGGGACACAGATACGCAGTATTTT
CDR3aa: CASTTGLRGDTDTQYF

v_gene: TRBV4-1
j_gene: TRBJ2-7
abundance: -
d_gene: -
CDR3nt: TGCGCCAGCAGCGGGAGATCTGGGTACGAGCAGTACTTC
CDR3aa: CASSGRSGYEQYF

v_gene: TRBV6-5
j_gene: TRBJ1-3
abundance: few
d_gene: -
CDR3nt: TGTGACGGGGGACTCTCTGGAAACACCATATATTTT
CDR3aa: CDGGLSGNTIYF

v_gene: TRBV6-5
j_gene: TRBJ1-1
abundance: -
d_gene: -
CDR3nt: TGTGCCAGCAGTTACTCCGGGAAAGAAGCTTTCTTT
CDR3aa: CASSYSGKEAFF

v_gene: TRBV6-1
j_gene: TRBJ1-3
abundance: few
d_gene: -
CDR3nt: TGTGCCAGCAGAGTGGGGGCAGGCTCTGGAAACACCATATATTTT
CDR3aa: CASRVGAGSGNTIYF

v_gene: TRBV6-6
j_gene: TRBJ2-3
abundance: medium-sized
d_gene: -
CDR3nt: TGTGCCAGCAGTTCCTCAGGGGGCACAGATACGCAGTATTTT
CDR3aa: CASSSSGGTDTQYF

v_gene: TRBV7-8
j_gene: TRBJ2-5
abundance: -
d_gene: -
CDR3nt: TGTGCCAGCAGCCCGGGTCGCGGGTCCCAAACTCAAGAGACCCAGTACTTC
CDR3aa: CASSPGRGSQTQETQYF

v_gene: TRBV5-6
j_gene: TRBJ1-1
abundance: -
d_gene: TRBD1
CDR3nt: TGTGCCAGCAGCCCGGGACAGGGACGGGCGCACACTGAAGCTTTCTTT
CDR3aa: CASSPGQGRAHTEAFF

v_gene: TRBV5-6
j_gene: TRBJ2-3
abundance: -
d_gene: TRBD2
CDR3nt: TGTGCCAGCAGCTTGTTAGCGGGAGTTGCAGATACGCAGTATTTT
CDR3aa: CASSLLAGVADTQYF

v_gene: TRBV5-3
j_gene: TRBJ2-7
abundance: once
d_gene: -
CDR3nt: TGTGCCAGAAGCAGCGACAGCCGCTACGAGCAGTACTTC
CDR3aa: CARSSDSRYEQYF

v_gene: TRBV21-1
j_gene: TRBJ2-7
abundance: once
d_gene: -
CDR3nt: TGTGCCAGCAGCTCCGAAGGGAGTAGCGGGAGTTCGCCCTACGAGCAGTACTTC
CDR3aa: CASSSEGSSGSSPYEQYF

v_gene: TRBV30
j_gene: TRBJ2-5
abundance: -
d_gene: -
CDR3nt: TGTGCCTGGGAGGTGTACCAAGAGACCCAGTACTTC
CDR3aa: CAWEVYQETQYF

v_gene: TRBV7-2
j_gene: TRBJ2-3
abundance: -
d_gene: TRBD2
CDR3nt: TGTGCCAGCAGCCAGCGGGAGTGGCTGACAGATACGCAGTATTTT
CDR3aa: CASSQREWLTDTQYF

v_gene: TRBV6-5
j_gene: TRBJ1-3
abundance: once
d_gene: TRBD1
CDR3nt: TGTGCCAGCCGTCCCGACAGGGAAATAGGAAACACCATATATTTT
CDR3aa: CASRPDREIGNTIYF

v_gene: TRBV11-2
j_gene: TRBJ2-1
abundance: -
d_gene: -
CDR3nt: TGTGCCAGCAGCACGGGATCTGGCAATGAGCAGTTCTTC
CDR3aa: CASSTGSGNEQFF

v_gene: TRBV7-8
j_gene: TRBJ1-1
abundance: -
d_gene: -
CDR3nt: TGTGCCAGCAGCTTAATAGCAGCTCCTACTGAAGCTTTCTTT
CDR3aa: CASSLIAAPTEAFF

v_gene: TRBV7-9
j_gene: TRBJ2-1
abundance: few
d_gene: -
CDR3nt: TGTGCCAGCAGCTTAGCCCGTGAGCAGTTCTTC
CDR3aa: CASSLAREQFF

v_gene: TRBV7-7
j_gene: TRBJ2-1
abundance: -
d_gene: TRBD2
CDR3nt: TGTGCCAGCAGTTCAGGACTAGTCATGTGGAATGAGCAGTTCTTC
CDR3aa: CASSSGLVMWNEQFF

v_gene: TRBV18
j_gene: TRBJ2-1
abundance: once
d_gene: -
CDR3nt: TGTGCCAGCTCACCACGGCCGGGGCATGAGCAGTTCTTC
CDR3aa: CASSPRPGHEQFF

v_gene: TRBV10-3
j_gene: TRBJ2-2
abundance: -
d_gene: -
CDR3nt: TGTGCCATCAGTGGGGGTGTCGGGGAGCTGTTTTTT
CDR3aa: CAISGGVGELFF

v_gene: TRBV7-6
j_gene: TRBJ2-7
abundance: -
d_gene: TRBD2
CDR3nt: TGTGCCAGCAGCGTCACTAGCGGGGCATCCTACGAGCAGTACTTC
CDR3aa: CASSVTSGASYEQYF

v_gene: TRBV2
j_gene: TRBJ2-1
abundance: -
d_gene: -
CDR3nt: TGTGCCAGCAGTGTGGGGGGCCGGGCGCAGTTCTTC
CDR3aa: CASSVGGRAQFF

v_gene: TRBV6-5
j_gene: TRBJ2-1
abundance: few
d_gene: TRBD2
CDR3nt: TGCGCCAGCAGTAGCGGGAGGGGACTACAGAATGAGCAGTTCTTC
CDR3aa: CASSSGRGLQNEQFF

v_gene: TRBV30
j_gene: TRBJ2-2
abundance: -
d_gene: -
CDR3nt: TGTGCCTGGAGTGTTAGGTCTAGTGGTACCGGGGAGCTGTTTTTT
CDR3aa: CAWSVRSSGTGELFF

v_gene: TRBV6-6
j_gene: TRBJ1-5
abundance: -
d_gene: -
CDR3nt: TGTGCCAGCAGTAGACAGGTTGATCAGCCCCAGCATTTT
CDR3aa: CASSRQVDQPQHF

v_gene: TRBV5-1
j_gene: TRBJ1-1
abundance: -
d_gene: -
CDR3nt: TGCGCCACCCGACTCGACAGCTACACTGAAGCTTTCTTT
CDR3aa: CATRLDSYTEAFF

v_gene: TRBV5-5
j_gene: TRBJ2-5
abundance: -
d_gene: TRBD1
CDR3nt: TGTGCCAGCAACAGGGGGAGGCTTTTAGAGACCCAGTACTTC
CDR3aa: CASNRGRLLETQYF

v_gene: TRBV5-1
j_gene: TRBJ2-7
abundance: -
d_gene: -
CDR3nt: TGCGCCAGCAGCTTGGGTCTGAGTGGGGGGAACGAGCAGTACTTC
CDR3aa: CASSLGLSGGNEQYF

v_gene: TRBV10-1
j_gene: TRBJ1-5
abundance: -
d_gene: -
CDR3nt: TGCGCCAACGACAGTTATAGCAATCAGCCCCAGCATTTT
CDR3aa: CANDSYSNQPQHF

v_gene: TRBV18
j_gene: TRBJ2-7
abundance: -
d_gene: TRBD2
CDR3nt: TGTGCCAGCTCACCCAAGGTAGCGGGAGAACTCCACGAGCAGTACTTC
CDR3aa: CASSPKVAGELHEQYF

v_gene: TRBV4-2
j_gene: TRBJ2-1
abundance: -
d_gene: TRBD2
CDR3nt: TGTGCCAGCAGCCAAGGTGAAATAGCGGGGGGCTACAATGAGCAGTTCTTC
CDR3aa: CASSQGEIAGGYNEQFF

v_gene: TRBV6-1
j_gene: TRBJ2-1
abundance: -
d_gene: -
CDR3nt: TGTGCCAGCGGAGGGCACAATGAGCAGTTCTTC
CDR3aa: CASGGHNEQFF

v_gene: TRBV27
j_gene: TRBJ2-2
abundance: -
d_gene: -
CDR3nt: TGTGCCGGGGGATTTTGGGGGGCCGGGGAGCTGTTTTTT
CDR3aa: CAGGFWGAGELFF

v_gene: TRBV6-1
j_gene: TRBJ2-7
abundance: -
d_gene: -
CDR3nt: TGTGCCAGCAGTGACAGGAGGAGCTCCTACGAGCAGTACTTC
CDR3aa: CASSDRRSSYEQYF

v_gene: TRBV29-1
j_gene: TRBJ2-3
abundance: -
d_gene: TRBD1
CDR3nt: TGCAGCCTGGGACAGAATGGGGATACGCAGTATTTT
CDR3aa: CSLGQNGDTQYF

v_gene: TRBV15
j_gene: TRBJ2-5
abundance: -
d_gene: -
CDR3nt: TGTGCCACCAGCAGAGATCTCTCACCTGAAGAGACCCAGTACTTC
CDR3aa: CATSRDLSPEETQYF

v_gene: TRBV10-1
j_gene: TRBJ2-7
abundance: once
d_gene: TRBD1
CDR3nt: TGCGCCAGTTTCCTGGACCCGCGGACAGGCTACGAGCAGTACTTC
CDR3aa: CASFLDPRTGYEQYF

v_gene: TRBV7-9
j_gene: TRBJ2-2
abundance: -
d_gene: -
CDR3nt: TGTGCCAGCAGCTTATTGATGGACACCGGGGAGCTGTTTTTT
CDR3aa: CASSLLMDTGELFF

v_gene: TRBV6-5
j_gene: TRBJ1-3
abundance: -
d_gene: -
CDR3nt: TGTGCCAGCAGTTATGGACGGACTGGCTCCCGAAACACCATATATTTT
CDR3aa: CASSYGRTGSRNTIYF

v_gene: TRBV11-2
j_gene: TRBJ1-6
abundance: -
d_gene: -
CDR3nt: TGTGCCAGCAGCTTAGCAGGGGATAATTCACCCCTCCACTTT
CDR3aa: CASSLAGDNSPLHF

v_gene: TRBV7-2
j_gene: TRBJ2-3
abundance: -
d_gene: -
CDR3nt: TGTGCCAGCAGCTTAACTCAGGGTTGGGCCCGAAGGGATACGCAGTATTTT
CDR3aa: CASSLTQGWARRDTQYF

v_gene: TRBV6-1
j_gene: TRBJ2-3
abundance: -
d_gene: TRBD1
CDR3nt: TGTGCCAGCAGTAGCCACAGGGGAATGGGGGATACGCAGTATTTT
CDR3aa: CASSSHRGMGDTQYF

v_gene: TRBV29-1
j_gene: TRBJ2-1
abundance: few
d_gene: -
CDR3nt: TGCAGCGTTGGAGGGCTCGGGTACAATGAGCAGTTCTTC
CDR3aa: CSVGGLGYNEQFF

v_gene: TRBV6-1
j_gene: TRBJ1-1
abundance: -
d_gene: TRBD1
CDR3nt: TGTGCCAGCAGTGCCAGACAGGGACCCCTCACTGAAGCTTTCTTT
CDR3aa: CASSARQGPLTEAFF

v_gene: TRBV5-1
j_gene: TRBJ2-1
abundance: -
d_gene: -
CDR3nt: TGCGCCAGCAGCTTGGCCCCTTGGGGCCACAATGAGCAGTTCTTC
CDR3aa: CASSLAPWGHNEQFF

v_gene: TRBV5-1
j_gene: TRBJ2-2
abundance: -
d_gene: -
CDR3nt: TGCGCCAGCAGCTCCCCTTGGGGAGTCGAGACCGGGGAGCTGTTTTTT
CDR3aa: CASSSPWGVETGELFF

v_gene: TRBV30
j_gene: TRBJ1-1
abundance: -
d_gene: -
CDR3nt: TGTGCCTGGAGTGTACAGGGTATGGGGGCTATGAACACTGAAGCTTTCTTT
CDR3aa: CAWSVQGMGAMNTEAFF

v_gene: TRBV6-1
j_gene: TRBJ1-2
abundance: -
d_gene: -
CDR3nt: TGTGCCAGCAGTGAAAGGCCTTATGGCTACACCTTC
CDR3aa: CASSERPYGYTF

v_gene: TRBV6-5
j_gene: TRBJ2-3
abundance: -
d_gene: TRBD2
CDR3nt: TGTGCCAGCAGTTTCTCGACTAGCGGGAGCACAGATACGCAGTATTTT
CDR3aa: CASSFSTSGSTDTQYF

v_gene: TRBV9
j_gene: TRBJ2-5
abundance: -
d_gene: -
CDR3nt: TGTGCCAGCAGCGTAACAGGGACAATGGGTCAAGAGACCCAGTACTTC
CDR3aa: CASSVTGTMGQETQYF

v_gene: TRBV29-1
j_gene: TRBJ2-6
abundance: -
d_gene: TRBD1
CDR3nt: TGCAGCGTTGGCAACAGGGGGACTGGGGCCAACGTCCTGACTTTC
CDR3aa: CSVGNRGTGANVLTF

v_gene: TRBV30
j_gene: TRBJ2-3
abundance: once
d_gene: TRBD2
CDR3nt: TGTGCCTGGACCCGGGACTACCGTGTGGGGACGCAGTATTTT
CDR3aa: CAWTRDYRVGTQYF